This paragraph reports one T cell receptor (beta chain). What it binds is unknown. This sample was included in a study of blood T cells in healthy people across ages. Together with a sample-barcoded 5' primer, a J-beta primer mix was included in a second PCR lasting about 6 to 11 cycles. The yield of each sample was at least 3 million CDR3-containing paired-end reads. One entry per CDR3 protein, called by TCRdb with MiXCR from the 5' RACE reads. The table has approximately 690,000 distinct CDR3 sequences, around 38% seen once; the top ten hold around 32%. Study-wide results and caveats: Per million T cells, the diversity of TCR beta decreased roughly linearly as age advanced.

CDR3 length: 15 residues. CDR1 and CDR2 from the germline V gene are SGHDN and FVKESK. J gave up 1 base and V 4 bases, and 6 bases lay outside the gene matches. V is TRBV14 and J is TRBJ1-1; 7 bases align to TRBD1. What was sequenced was blood. This TCR was sampled from a man older than 75 in good health. The DNA for the CDR3 is TGTGCCAGCAGCCGCCTAACAGGGGCGAACACTGAAGCTTTCTTT. This translates into CASSRLTGANTEAFF.